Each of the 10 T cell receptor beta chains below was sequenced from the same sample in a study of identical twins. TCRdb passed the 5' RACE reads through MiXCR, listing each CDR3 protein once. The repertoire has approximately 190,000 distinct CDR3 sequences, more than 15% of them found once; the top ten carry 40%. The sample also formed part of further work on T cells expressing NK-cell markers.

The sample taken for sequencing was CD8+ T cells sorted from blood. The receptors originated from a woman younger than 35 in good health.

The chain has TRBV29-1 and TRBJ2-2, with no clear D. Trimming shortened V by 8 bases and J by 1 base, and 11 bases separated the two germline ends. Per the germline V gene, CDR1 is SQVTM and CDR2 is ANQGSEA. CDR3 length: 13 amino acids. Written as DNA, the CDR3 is TGCAGCTCTTGGACCCAGAACACCGGGGAGCTGTTTTTT. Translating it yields CSSWTQNTGELFF.

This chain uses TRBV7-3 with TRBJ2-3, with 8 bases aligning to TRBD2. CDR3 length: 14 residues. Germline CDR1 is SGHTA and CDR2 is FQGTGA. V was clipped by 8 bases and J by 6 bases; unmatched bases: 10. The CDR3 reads CASHGGGALDTQYF. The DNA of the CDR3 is TGTGCCAGCCACGGGGGGGGGGCCTTGGATACGCAGTATTTT. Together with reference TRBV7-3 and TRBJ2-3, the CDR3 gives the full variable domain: GAGVSQTPSNKVTEKGKYVELRCDPISGHTALYWYRQSLGQGPEFLIYFQGTGAADDSGLPNDRFFAVRPEGSVSTLKIQRTERGDSAVYLCASHGGGALDTQYFGPGTRLTVL.

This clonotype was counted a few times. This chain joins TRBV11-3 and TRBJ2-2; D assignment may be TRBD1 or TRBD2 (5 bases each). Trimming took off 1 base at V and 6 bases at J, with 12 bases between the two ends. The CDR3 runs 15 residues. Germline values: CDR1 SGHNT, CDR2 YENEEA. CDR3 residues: CASSLVRLGAGELFF. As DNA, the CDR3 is TGTGCCAGCAGCTTAGTTCGTCTGGGGGCCGGGGAGCTGTTTTTT.

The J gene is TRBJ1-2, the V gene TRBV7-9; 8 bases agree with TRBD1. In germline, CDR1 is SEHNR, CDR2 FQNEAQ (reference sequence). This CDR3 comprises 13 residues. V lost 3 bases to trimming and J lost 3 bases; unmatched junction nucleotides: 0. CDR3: CASSLTGDYGYTF. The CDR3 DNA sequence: TGTGCCAGCAGCTTGACAGGGGACTATGGCTACACCTTC. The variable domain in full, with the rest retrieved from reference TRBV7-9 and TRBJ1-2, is DTGVSQNPRHKITKRGQNVTFRCDPISEHNRLYWYRQTLGQGPEFLTYFQNEAQLEKSRLLSDRFSAERPKGSFSTLEIQRTEQGDSAMYLCASSLTGDYGYTFGSGTRLTVV.

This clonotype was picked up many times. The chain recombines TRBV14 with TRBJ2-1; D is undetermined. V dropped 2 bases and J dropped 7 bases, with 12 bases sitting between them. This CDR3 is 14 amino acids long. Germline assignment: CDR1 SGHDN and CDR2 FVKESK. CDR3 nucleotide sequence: TGTGCCAGCAGCCAATATGAGGTATCAAATGAGCAGTTCTTC. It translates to CASSQYEVSNEQFF.

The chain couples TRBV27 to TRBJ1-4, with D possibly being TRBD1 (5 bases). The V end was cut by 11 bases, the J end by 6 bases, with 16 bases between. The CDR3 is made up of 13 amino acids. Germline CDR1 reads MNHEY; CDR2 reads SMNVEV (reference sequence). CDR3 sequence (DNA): TGTGCCGCCAGGGCGCTAGCCCATGAAAAACTGTTTTTT. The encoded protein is CAARALAHEKLFF.

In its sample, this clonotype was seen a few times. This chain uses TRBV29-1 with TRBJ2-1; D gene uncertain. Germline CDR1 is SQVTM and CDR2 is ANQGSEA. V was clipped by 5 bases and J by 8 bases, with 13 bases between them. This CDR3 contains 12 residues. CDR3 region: CSVSGSGDEQFF. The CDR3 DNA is TGCAGCGTTTCCGGGTCGGGCGATGAGCAGTTCTTC.

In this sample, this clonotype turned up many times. CDR3 in amino acids: CASSLISVFDEQFF. The DNA of the CDR3 is TGCGCCAGCAGCTTGATTAGCGTATTCGATGAGCAGTTCTTC. This rearrangement joins TRBV5-1 to TRBJ2-1; tentatively, D is TRBD2 (5 bases). The CDR3 is 14 amino acids. The ends were cut back, 1 base at V and 8 bases at J, with 13 bases in the middle. Germline values: CDR1 SGHRS, CDR2 YFSETQ.

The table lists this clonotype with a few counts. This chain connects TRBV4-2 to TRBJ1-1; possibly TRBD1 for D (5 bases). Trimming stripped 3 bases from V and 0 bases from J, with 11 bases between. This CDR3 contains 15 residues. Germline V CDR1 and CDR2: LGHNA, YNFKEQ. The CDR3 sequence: CASSQDTGVNTEAFF. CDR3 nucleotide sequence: TGTGCCAGCAGCCAGGATACAGGAGTGAACACTGAAGCTTTCTTT.

The CDR3 loop is CASAPLPSTGELFF. CDR3 sequence (DNA): TGTGCCAGTGCACCCCTTCCGAGCACCGGGGAGCTGTTTTTT. The gene calls are TRBV11-2 and TRBJ2-2; D gene unclear. Germline assignment: CDR1 SGHAT and CDR2 FQNNGV. CDR3 length: 14 residues. The V and J ends lost 9 bases and 4 bases respectively, with 15 bases between them. Full variable domain (missing parts from reference TRBV11-2 and TRBJ2-2): EAGVAQSPRYKIIEKRQSVAFWCNPISGHATLYWYQQILGQGPKLLIQFQNNGVVDDSQLPKDRFSAERLKGVDSTLKIQPAKLEDSAVYLCASAPLPSTGELFFGEGSRLTVL.